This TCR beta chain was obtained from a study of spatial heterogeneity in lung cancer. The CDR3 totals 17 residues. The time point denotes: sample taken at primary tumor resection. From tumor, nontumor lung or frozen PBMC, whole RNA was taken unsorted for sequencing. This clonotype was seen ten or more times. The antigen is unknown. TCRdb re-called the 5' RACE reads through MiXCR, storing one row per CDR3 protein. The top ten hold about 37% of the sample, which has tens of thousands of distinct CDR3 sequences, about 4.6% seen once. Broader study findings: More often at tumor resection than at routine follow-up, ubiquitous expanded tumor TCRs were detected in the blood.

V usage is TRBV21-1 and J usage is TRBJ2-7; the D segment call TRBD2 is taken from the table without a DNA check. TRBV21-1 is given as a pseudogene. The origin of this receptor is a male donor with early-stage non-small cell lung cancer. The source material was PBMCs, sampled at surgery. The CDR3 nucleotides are TGTGCCAGCACCCGGGTTAGCGGGGATAACCGATACTACGAGCAGTACTTC. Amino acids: CASTRVSGDNRYYEQYF.